A selection of T cell receptor beta chains follows, all from one sample in a study of blood T cell repertoires in COVID-19. Produced via immunoSEQ multiplex PCR; TCRdb's table is partial and in-frame only. Among about 50,000 clones listed, over 75% were seen once. The sequenced material came from peripheral blood. The receptors stem from a man aged 65 to 85 with acute or convalescent COVID-19. Both conserved end residues are part of each CDR3. Each record gives: V gene, J gene, clone size, CDR3 protein. A clone size is listed for some rows: how often the clone was seen (once, few, many), or a class if it is expanded.

v_gene: TRBV5-1; j_gene: TRBJ2-2; abundance: .; CDR3aa: CASSDHRGGGGELFF
v_gene: TRBV9; j_gene: TRBJ2-7; abundance: .; CDR3aa: CASSTRTSGAYEQYF
v_gene: TRBV6-2/TRBV6-3; j_gene: TRBJ1-5; abundance: .; CDR3aa: CASSYSPGEGLYSNQPQHF
v_gene: TRBV28; j_gene: TRBJ1-2; abundance: .; CDR3aa: CASSLNSYVGYGYTF
v_gene: TRBV7-9; j_gene: TRBJ2-5; abundance: .; CDR3aa: CASSFGATGVGYQETQYF
v_gene: TRBV19; j_gene: TRBJ2-1; abundance: .; CDR3aa: CASTGTGPYNEQFF
v_gene: TRBV7-9; j_gene: TRBJ2-5; abundance: .; CDR3aa: CASTHSGETQYF
v_gene: TRBV27; j_gene: TRBJ1-2; abundance: .; CDR3aa: CASSFRGRYYGYTF
v_gene: TRBV27; j_gene: TRBJ2-3; abundance: once; CDR3aa: CASSQTSGSTDTQYF
v_gene: TRBV5-1; j_gene: TRBJ1-2; abundance: .; CDR3aa: CASSSGQGNGYTF
v_gene: TRBV6-2/TRBV6-3; j_gene: TRBJ1-4; abundance: .; CDR3aa: CASSYSARDRSPTNEKLFF
v_gene: TRBV11-1; j_gene: TRBJ2-1; abundance: .; CDR3aa: CASSYERVEQFF
v_gene: TRBV7-2; j_gene: TRBJ2-5; abundance: .; CDR3aa: CASSLGTHQETQYF
v_gene: TRBV6-2/TRBV6-3; j_gene: TRBJ1-5; abundance: few; CDR3aa: CASSSVSPGGNQPQHF
v_gene: TRBV5-8; j_gene: TRBJ1-5; abundance: .; CDR3aa: CASSQGEGWQPQHF
v_gene: TRBV6-4; j_gene: TRBJ2-1; abundance: .; CDR3aa: CASSDAGNEQFF
v_gene: TRBV6-5; j_gene: TRBJ1-1; abundance: .; CDR3aa: CASSKSPGQGIRAFF
v_gene: TRBV27; j_gene: TRBJ2-5; abundance: .; CDR3aa: CASSFGQRVGTQYF
v_gene: TRBV6-2/TRBV6-3; j_gene: TRBJ1-3; abundance: medium-sized; CDR3aa: CASSYIAGAGNTIYF
v_gene: TRBV5-4; j_gene: TRBJ2-5; abundance: once; CDR3aa: CASSSGTDGQETQYF
v_gene: TRBV19; j_gene: TRBJ2-3; abundance: .; CDR3aa: CASTLVLAGDSTPSTDTQYF
v_gene: TRBV7-2; j_gene: TRBJ1-1; abundance: .; CDR3aa: CASSSTGIEAFF
v_gene: TRBV19; j_gene: TRBJ1-5; abundance: .; CDR3aa: CASSIGGRVSNQPQHF
v_gene: TRBV10-3; j_gene: TRBJ1-6; abundance: .; CDR3aa: CAIRYGTENSPLHF
v_gene: TRBV19; j_gene: TRBJ2-3; abundance: .; CDR3aa: CASSIPASGFTDTQYF
v_gene: TRBV19; j_gene: TRBJ1-1; abundance: .; CDR3aa: CASKLNRGLDSNTEAFF
v_gene: TRBV27; j_gene: TRBJ2-7; abundance: .; CDR3aa: CASSSYTGTGAEQYF
v_gene: TRBV7-2; j_gene: TRBJ1-1; abundance: .; CDR3aa: CASSPQTGGGSEAFF
v_gene: TRBV7-2; j_gene: TRBJ2-7; abundance: .; CDR3aa: CASSLVAGGSYEQYF
v_gene: TRBV19; j_gene: TRBJ1-3; abundance: .; CDR3aa: CASSKTDRGISGNTIYF
v_gene: TRBV9; j_gene: TRBJ1-1; abundance: .; CDR3aa: CASSDVGGYTEAFF
v_gene: TRBV28; j_gene: TRBJ1-1; abundance: .; CDR3aa: CASKFGVATLNTEAFF
v_gene: TRBV29-1; j_gene: TRBJ1-1; abundance: .; CDR3aa: CSVEPRQGNTEAFF
v_gene: TRBV4-3; j_gene: TRBJ1-6; abundance: .; CDR3aa: CASSRKGQESSYNSPLHF
v_gene: TRBV21-1; j_gene: TRBJ2-7; abundance: .; CDR3aa: CASSKGSGRPYEQYF
v_gene: TRBV5-4; j_gene: TRBJ1-2; abundance: once; CDR3aa: CASSSNRGPNYGYTF
v_gene: TRBV5-1; j_gene: TRBJ2-1; abundance: .; CDR3aa: CASSWGTSGNEQFF
v_gene: TRBV11-3; j_gene: TRBJ1-6; abundance: .; CDR3aa: CASSLAQGSSYNSPLHF
v_gene: TRBV6-5; j_gene: TRBJ1-5; abundance: .; CDR3aa: CASSSTDRGGNQPQHF
v_gene: TRBV19; j_gene: TRBJ1-1; abundance: .; CDR3aa: CASIIRGGTEAFF
v_gene: TRBV7-2; j_gene: TRBJ1-3; abundance: .; CDR3aa: CASSLFPTQGATGNTIYF
v_gene: TRBV4-1; j_gene: TRBJ2-2; abundance: .; CDR3aa: CATRPHTGELFF
v_gene: TRBV5-4; j_gene: TRBJ1-1; abundance: .; CDR3aa: CASSWDRDSNTEAFF
v_gene: TRBV29-1; j_gene: TRBJ2-3; abundance: .; CDR3aa: CSVEGGRLGTDTQYF
v_gene: TRBV18; j_gene: TRBJ1-2; abundance: .; CDR3aa: CASSPTGRPLYGYTF
v_gene: TRBV28; j_gene: TRBJ2-1; abundance: .; CDR3aa: CASRGDRVGFRWEQFF
v_gene: TRBV7-9; j_gene: TRBJ1-1; abundance: .; CDR3aa: CASSLAELWNTEAFF
v_gene: TRBV11-3; j_gene: TRBJ2-1; abundance: .; CDR3aa: CASSSGLDNEQFF
v_gene: TRBV6-6; j_gene: TRBJ2-2; abundance: .; CDR3aa: CASSSGQGASTGELFF
v_gene: TRBV10-1; j_gene: TRBJ2-1; abundance: few; CDR3aa: CASRKWRISYNEQFF
v_gene: TRBV24-1; j_gene: TRBJ2-3; abundance: .; CDR3aa: CATSRGQGFTDTQYF
v_gene: TRBV27; j_gene: TRBJ2-3; abundance: .; CDR3aa: CASSNLTPGLAGGLNTQYF
v_gene: TRBV2; j_gene: TRBJ1-5; abundance: .; CDR3aa: CASSADRASNQPQHF
v_gene: TRBV12-2; j_gene: TRBJ1-5; abundance: .; CDR3aa: CASRIIHPGDSGIIHQPQHF
v_gene: TRBV4-3; j_gene: TRBJ2-3; abundance: .; CDR3aa: CASSQEIRGLITDTQYF
v_gene: TRBV6-4; j_gene: TRBJ1-1; abundance: .; CDR3aa: CASRVAESTEAFF
v_gene: TRBV12-2; j_gene: TRBJ1-4; abundance: .; CDR3aa: CASRVGTGATNEKLFF
v_gene: TRBV6-5; j_gene: TRBJ1-1; abundance: once; CDR3aa: CASSTGQYELRAFF
v_gene: TRBV7-8; j_gene: TRBJ1-1; abundance: once; CDR3aa: CASSLAQGEAEAFF
v_gene: TRBV29-1; j_gene: TRBJ2-7; abundance: .; CDR3aa: CSVGTGFSYEQYF